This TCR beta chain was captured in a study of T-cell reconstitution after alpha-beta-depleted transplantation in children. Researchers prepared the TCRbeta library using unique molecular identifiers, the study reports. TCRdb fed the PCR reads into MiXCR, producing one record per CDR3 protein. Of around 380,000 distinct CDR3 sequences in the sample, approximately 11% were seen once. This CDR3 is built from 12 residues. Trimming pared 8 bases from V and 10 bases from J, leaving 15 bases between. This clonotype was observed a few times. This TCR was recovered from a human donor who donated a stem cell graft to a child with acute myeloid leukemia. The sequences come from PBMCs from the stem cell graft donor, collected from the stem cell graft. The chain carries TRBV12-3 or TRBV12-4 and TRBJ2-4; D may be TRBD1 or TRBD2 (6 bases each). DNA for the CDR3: TGTGCCAGCGGCCGGGGGCTAGGAATTCAGTACTTC. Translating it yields CASGRGLGIQYF.